This T cell receptor (beta chain) is from a study of cytomegalovirus exposure and HLA in healthy donors. Findings and caveats of the study: Previous analysis showed most TCR beta V segments were productive about 87% or about 30% of the time. Several of the most significant clusters were apparently associated with common viral pathogens in a later analysis. V- and J-gene trimming in TCR beta was tied to a missense DCLRE1C variant by an analysis performed later. Accurate predictions that matched the HLA-A and HLA-B alleles of most subjects were reportedly made from TCR beta sequences.

The CDR3 is made up of 16 amino acids. Germline V gives CDR1 SGHNT, CDR2 YYREEE (reference sequence). Unmatched junction bases numbered 8, after V lost 4 bases and J lost 2 bases. On this clone itself: Antigen: not known.

This PCR relied on a set of 60 Vbeta primers and 13 Jbeta primers. Assay used: immunoSEQ multiplex PCR; TCRdb lists only in-frame clones, some missing. The sample lists 150,000 or so clones; roughly 80% were seen once. V usage is TRBV5-4 and J usage is TRBJ2-7, with 11 nucleotides matching TRBD2. The clonotype was recovered from a woman in her 40s in good health and CMV-seronegative. Sequenced material: PBMCs. The CDR3: CASSLGLAEIPYEQYF. The CDR3 DNA reads as TGTGCCAGCAGCCTGGGACTAGCGGAAATTCCCTACGAGCAGTACTTC.